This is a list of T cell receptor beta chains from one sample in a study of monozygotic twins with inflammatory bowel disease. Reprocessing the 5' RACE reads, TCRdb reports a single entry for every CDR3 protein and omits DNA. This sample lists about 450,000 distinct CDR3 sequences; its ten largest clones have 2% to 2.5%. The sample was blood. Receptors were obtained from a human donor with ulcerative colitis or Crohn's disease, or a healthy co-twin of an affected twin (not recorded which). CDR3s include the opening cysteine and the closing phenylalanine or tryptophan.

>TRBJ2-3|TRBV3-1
CASSQIADTQYF
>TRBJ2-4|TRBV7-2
CASSPGQWGKNIQYF
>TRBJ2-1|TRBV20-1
CSARGAGVSYNEQFF
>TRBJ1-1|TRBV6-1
CASKWDRVRTEAFF
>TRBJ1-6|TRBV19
CASSPGQANSPLHF
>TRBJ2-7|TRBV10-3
CAIRTASYEQYF
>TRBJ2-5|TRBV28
CASSSPGTSGRETQYF
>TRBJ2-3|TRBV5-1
CASSLDSAISIDTQYF
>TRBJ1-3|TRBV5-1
CASSLDADGNTIYF
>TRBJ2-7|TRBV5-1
CASSEGSNSYEQYF
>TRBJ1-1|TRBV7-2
CASSPPNGLVNTEAFF
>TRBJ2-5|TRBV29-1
CSVEGGKRETQYF
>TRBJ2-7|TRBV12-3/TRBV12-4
CASSLSSGNSYEQYF
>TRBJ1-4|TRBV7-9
CASMQYNEKLFF
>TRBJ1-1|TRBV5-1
CASSPTGQGKTEAFF
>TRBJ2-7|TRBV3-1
CASSPEGLAGNGYEQYF
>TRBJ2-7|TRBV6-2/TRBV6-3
CASTHHGAYEQYF
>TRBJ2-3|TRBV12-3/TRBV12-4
CASSLARRASAGDTQYF
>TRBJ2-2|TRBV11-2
CASSLQGSVTGELFF
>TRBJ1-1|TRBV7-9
CASVNRAGNTEAFF
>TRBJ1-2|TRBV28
CASRPGQGYGYTF
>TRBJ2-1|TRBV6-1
CASNLAGGPISGEQFF
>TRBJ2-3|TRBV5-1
CASAEGRASTETQYF
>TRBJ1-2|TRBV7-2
CASSSASSKYTF
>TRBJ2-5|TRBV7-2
CASSFQTGLQETQYF
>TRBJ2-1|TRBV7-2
CASSLARNSGSTNEQFF
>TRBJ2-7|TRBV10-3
CAISGTETLYEQYF
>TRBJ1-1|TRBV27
CASSFAGTNTEAFF
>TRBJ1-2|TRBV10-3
CAISESDRGYGYTF
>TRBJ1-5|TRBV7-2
CASSSGTGQPQHF
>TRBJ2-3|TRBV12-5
CASGLPGLAADTQYF
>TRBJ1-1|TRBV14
CASSQDLVQQNTEAFF
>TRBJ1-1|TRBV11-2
CASSLLRPPGTEAFF
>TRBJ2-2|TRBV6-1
CASAAGGRTGELFF
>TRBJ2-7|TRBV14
CASSQGHGAQYF
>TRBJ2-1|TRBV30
CAWSGQGYEQFF
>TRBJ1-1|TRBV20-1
CSARDGGRAEAFF
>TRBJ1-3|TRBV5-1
CASSFEGTGNTIYF
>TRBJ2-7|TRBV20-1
CSAADRAEQYF
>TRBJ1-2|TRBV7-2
CASSLGGQYYGYTF
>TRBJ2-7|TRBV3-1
CASSQNGAGVWNEQYF
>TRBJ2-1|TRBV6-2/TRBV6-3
CASSYNNEQFF
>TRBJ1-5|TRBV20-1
CSATDGAMPQHF
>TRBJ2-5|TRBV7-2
CASSSNRETQYF
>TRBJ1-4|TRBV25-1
CASSQSYRATNEKLFF
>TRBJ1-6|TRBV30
CAWRFRTNSPLHF
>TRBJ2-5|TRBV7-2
CASSLVTGALQETQYF
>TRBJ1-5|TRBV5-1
CASSLGQGPSNQPQHF
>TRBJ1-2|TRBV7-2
CASSQTGGAGYTF
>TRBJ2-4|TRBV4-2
CASSLGLGGVENIQYF
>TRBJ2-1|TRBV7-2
CASSFGWSHNEQFF
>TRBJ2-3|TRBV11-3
CASSLGSGGRVGTDTQYF
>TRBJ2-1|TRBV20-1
CSARVGGRDYTYNEQFF
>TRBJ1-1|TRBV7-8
CASSLFRTGMGTEAFF
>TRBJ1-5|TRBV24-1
CATSDGGAGQPQHF
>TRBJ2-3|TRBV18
CASSTSTDTQYF
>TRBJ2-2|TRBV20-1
CSASAIRQGGTGELFF
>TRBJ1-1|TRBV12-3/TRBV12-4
CASRQMTVNTEAFF
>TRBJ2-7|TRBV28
CASLAWAGSSYEQYF